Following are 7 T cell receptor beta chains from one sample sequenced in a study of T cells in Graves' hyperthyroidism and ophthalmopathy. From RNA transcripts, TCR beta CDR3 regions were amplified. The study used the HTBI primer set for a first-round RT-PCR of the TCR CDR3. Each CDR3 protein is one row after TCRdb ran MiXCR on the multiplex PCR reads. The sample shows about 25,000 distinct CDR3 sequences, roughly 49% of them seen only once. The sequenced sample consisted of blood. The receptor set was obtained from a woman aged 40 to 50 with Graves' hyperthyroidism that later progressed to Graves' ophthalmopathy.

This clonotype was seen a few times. DNA of the CDR3: TGCAGCCCGCTAGGGGGCAGCACAGATACGCAGTATTTT. It specifies CSPLGGSTDTQYF. The chain employs TRBV20-1 and TRBJ2-3; TRBD1 matches 7 bases. The CDR3 is made up of 13 amino acids. The germline V gene has CDR1 DFQATT and CDR2 SNEGSKA (reference sequence).

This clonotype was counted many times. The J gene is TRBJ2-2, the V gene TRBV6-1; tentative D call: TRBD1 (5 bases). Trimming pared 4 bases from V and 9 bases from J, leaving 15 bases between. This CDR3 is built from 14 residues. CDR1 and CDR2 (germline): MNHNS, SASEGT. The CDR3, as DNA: TGTGCCAGCAGTGTCAACGAAGGGGTCCGGGAGCTGTTTTTT. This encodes CASSVNEGVRELFF.

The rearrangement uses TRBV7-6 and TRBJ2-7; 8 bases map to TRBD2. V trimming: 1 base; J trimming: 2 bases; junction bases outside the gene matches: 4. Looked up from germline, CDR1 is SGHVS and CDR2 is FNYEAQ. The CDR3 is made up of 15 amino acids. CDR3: CASSLEGSGTYEQYF. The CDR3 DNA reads TGTGCCAGCAGCTTAGAGGGTAGCGGGACCTACGAGCAGTACTTC.

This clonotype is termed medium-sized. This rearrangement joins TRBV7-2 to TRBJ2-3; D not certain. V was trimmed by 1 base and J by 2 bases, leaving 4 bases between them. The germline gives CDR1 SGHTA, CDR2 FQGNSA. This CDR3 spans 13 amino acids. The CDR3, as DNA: TGTGCCAGCAGCTTAGGACCCACAGATACGCAGTATTTT. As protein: CASSLGPTDTQYF. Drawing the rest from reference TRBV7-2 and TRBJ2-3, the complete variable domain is GAGVSQSPSNKVTEKGKDVELRCDPISGHTALYWYRQSLGQGLEFLIYFQGNSAPDKSGLPSDRFSAERTGGSVSTLTIQRTQQEDSAVYLCASSLGPTDTQYFGPGTRLTVL.

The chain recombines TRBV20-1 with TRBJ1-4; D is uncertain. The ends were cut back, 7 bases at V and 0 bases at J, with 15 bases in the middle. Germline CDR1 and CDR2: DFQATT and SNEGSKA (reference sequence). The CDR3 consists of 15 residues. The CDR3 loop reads CSDSTASTTNEKLFF. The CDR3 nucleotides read TGCAGTGATAGCACCGCTTCGACAACTAATGAAAAACTGTTTTTT.

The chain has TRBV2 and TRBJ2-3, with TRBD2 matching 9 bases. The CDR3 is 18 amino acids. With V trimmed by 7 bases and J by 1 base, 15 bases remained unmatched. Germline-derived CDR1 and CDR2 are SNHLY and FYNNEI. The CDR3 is CASTPTSGYSWGTDTQYF. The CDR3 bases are TGTGCCAGCACTCCGACTAGCGGCTACAGTTGGGGCACAGATACGCAGTATTTT.

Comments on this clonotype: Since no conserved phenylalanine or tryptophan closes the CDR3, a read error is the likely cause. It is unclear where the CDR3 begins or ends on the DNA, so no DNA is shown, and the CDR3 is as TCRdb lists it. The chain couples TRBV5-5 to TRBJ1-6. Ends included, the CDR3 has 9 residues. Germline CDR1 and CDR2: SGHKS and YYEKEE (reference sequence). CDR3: CASSLTYNY.